The subject of this entry is one T cell receptor (beta chain). Its antigen is currently unknown. CDR1 and CDR2 from the germline V gene are SNHLY and FYNNEI. V lost 6 bases and J 13 bases, leaving 19 bases between the germline ends. This CDR3 contains 14 residues. The table came from immunoSEQ multiplex PCR; TCRdb's copy has only in-frame clones and leaves some out. The table shows roughly 44,000 clones, with 85% occurring only once. This sample is drawn from a study of T cell clonotyping in hematopoietic cell transplantation. For the study at large: Cytoreduction preceded collection of pretransplant recipient samples. General study results and limits: No sorting was done, leaving CD4 and CD8 contributions mixed. At the given depth, recipient repertoires were over 95% de novo clonotypes.

The time point: recipient sample about 28 days before transplant, after cytoreduction. Blood collection times were about day -28 and days 30, 100, 180 posttransplant. The starting material was peripheral blood mononuclear cells, obtained before stem cell transplant. This clonotype was sampled from a man aged 60 to 75 with acute myeloid leukemia. Some clones in this sample may be carry-over from other donors' samples. The chain recombines TRBV2 with TRBJ1-6, with a possible D match to TRBD1 (5 bases). CDR3 region: CASSPMGTGGPLHF. CDR3 DNA sequence: TGTGCCAGCAGCCCGATGGGGACCGGGGGTCCCCTCCACTTT.